A single T cell receptor beta chain is shown here with its context. Its antigen is unidentified. CDR1 is MGHRA, CDR2 YSYEKL, per germline. With 1 base clipped from V and 0 bases from J, the junction kept 5 bases outside the gene matches. The CDR3 runs 16 residues. Produced via immunoSEQ multiplex PCR; TCRdb's table is partial and in-frame only. The table has more than 60,000 clones, 95% to 96% seen once. The entry originates in a study of cytomegalovirus exposure and HLA in healthy donors. Across the whole study: The same platform used for the 650 to 700 first-cohort repertoires was also used for the 120 or so validation repertoires, as a later analysis reported. Findings and limits, study-wide: In vitro, three CMV-associated chains proved specific for CMV antigens.

The sample taken for sequencing was PBMCs. This chain links TRBV4-1 with TRBJ2-7, with 8 bases lining up with TRBD1. The TCR originated in a woman in her late teens or twenties in good health and CMV-seropositive. The CDR3 coding sequence is TGCGCCAGCAGCCAAGGGGGGCAGGGGGCCTCCTACGAGCAGTACTTC. Translating gives CASSQGGQGASYEQYF.